Listed below are T cell receptor beta chains from one sample, sequenced in a study of shared clonotypes between healthy human individuals. Assay: immunoSEQ multiplex PCR; the TCRdb copy retains only in-frame clones and omits some. The sample has millions of clones, approximately 95% seen once. The sequenced sample consisted of naive CD8+ T cells sorted from blood. Receptors were obtained from a man younger than 35 in good health. The CDR3 runs from the conserved cysteine through the conserved F or W. A D gene is named only where the DNA matches it firmly. The listing skips clone size in some rows; elsewhere it reads once, few, many or a size class.

cdr3_nt cdr3_aa d_call j_call clone_size v_call
TGTGCCAGCAATATACTAGCGGGAGCCTCCTACGAGCAGTACTTC CASNILAGASYEQYF TRBD2 TRBJ2-7 . TRBV2
TGTGCCAGCAGCGCACTAGCGGGGGGGGCAAGCACAGATACGCAGTATTTT CASSALAGGASTDTQYF TRBD2 TRBJ2-3 . TRBV9
TGTGCTAGTGGTCCCGTTGGCGGGAGGGGGACAGATACGCAGTATTTT CASGPVGGRGTDTQYF TRBD2 TRBJ2-3 . TRBV12-5
TGTGCCATCAGTGAGTCGGCTCACAATGAGCAGTTCTTC CAISESAHNEQFF . TRBJ2-1 . TRBV10-3
TGTGCCAGCAGCCTGCCTGGGGGGAGCTACAATGAGCAGTTCTTC CASSLPGGSYNEQFF . TRBJ2-1 once TRBV5-8
TGTGCCAGCAGTTACCGACTAGACCTCCCAGATACGCAGTATTTT CASSYRLDLPDTQYF . TRBJ2-3 . TRBV6-5
TGCGCCAGCAGCCAAGGAGGGGACAGGGGAACCTACGAGCAGTACTTC CASSQGGDRGTYEQYF TRBD1 TRBJ2-7 . TRBV4-3
TGTGCCAGCACCTTTCGGACTTCAGGGGAGGGCACTGAAGCTTTCTTT CASTFRTSGEGTEAFF . TRBJ1-1 . TRBV13
TGTGCCAGTAGTATCTCGGGACAGAGCTCCTACGAGCAGTACTTC CASSISGQSSYEQYF TRBD1 TRBJ2-7 . TRBV19
TGTGCCAGCAGTGACGGGAGAACTGGGGAGCTGTTTTTT CASSDGRTGELFF . TRBJ2-2 . TRBV6-1
TGTGCCAGCAGCTTACAGGGCCCCACTGAAGCTTTCTTT CASSLQGPTEAFF . TRBJ1-1 . TRBV7-9
TGCGCCAGCAGGGATCCCGGGACAGGGAACGGCTACACCTTC CASRDPGTGNGYTF TRBD1 TRBJ1-2 once TRBV10-2
TGCAGCGTTGAAGATCAGAGGAACTACAATGAGCAGTTCTTC CSVEDQRNYNEQFF . TRBJ2-1 . TRBV29-1
TGTGCCAGCAGTGATGGGGCAGGGGAGGCAGAGACCCAGTACTTC CASSDGAGEAETQYF . TRBJ2-5 . TRBV2
TGTGCCATTACCCCCGGGACTTCAGCTTTCTTT CAITPGTSAFF . TRBJ1-1 . TRBV30
TGCGCCAGCAGTGCATCTGGATCCACAGATACGCAGTATTTT CASSASGSTDTQYF . TRBJ2-3 . TRBV10-2
TGTGCCAGCAGTTTCGGACAGGATAGCTCCTACGAGCAGTACTTC CASSFGQDSSYEQYF TRBD1 TRBJ2-7 . TRBV28
TGTGCCAGCAGTAAAGGGACAGAGACAAATCAGCCCCAGCATTTT CASSKGTETNQPQHF TRBD1 TRBJ1-5 . TRBV11-2
TGTGCCAGCAGCTTAGTGTCGGCAGCCTACGAGCAGTACTTC CASSLVSAAYEQYF . TRBJ2-7 . TRBV11-2
TGTGCCAGCAGCTTGGCCGGATTGAACACTGAAGCTTTCTTT CASSLAGLNTEAFF . TRBJ1-1 . TRBV13
TGTGCCAGCAGCTCATCAACAGGACTCACTGAAGCTTTCTTT CASSSSTGLTEAFF . TRBJ1-1 . TRBV7-9
TGTGCCAGCACCCTACCAAATTACTACAATGAGCAGTTCTTC CASTLPNYYNEQFF . TRBJ2-1 . TRBV2
TGTGCCAGCAGCTTAGGGGACGGACCCTTCTATGGCTACACCTTC CASSLGDGPFYGYTF . TRBJ1-2 . TRBV7-9
TGTGCCAGCAGCGGGCTTCTGGAGTACACCGGGGAGCTGTTTTTT CASSGLLEYTGELFF . TRBJ2-2 . TRBV7-9
TGCGCCAGCATTGCGGACCGGGACACTGAAGCTTTCTTT CASIADRDTEAFF . TRBJ1-1 . TRBV23-1
TGTGCCAGCAAGCAAGGGTACACCGGGGAGCTGTTTTTT CASKQGYTGELFF . TRBJ2-2 . TRBV11-3
TGTGCCAGCAGCCCAGGAAACACAGATACGCAGTATTTT CASSPGNTDTQYF . TRBJ2-3 . TRBV7-9
TGTGCCAGCAGTGGAACCCCAGGGGGCCAAGGGGAGCAGTACTTC CASSGTPGGQGEQYF TRBD1 TRBJ2-7 once TRBV27
TGTGCCAGCAGTTTGACAGTGGACTACGAGCAGTACTTC CASSLTVDYEQYF . TRBJ2-7 . TRBV6-5
TGTGCCAGCAGTCTGCTTCGGACTAGCGGGAGAGTCGTCAATGAGCAGTTCTTC CASSLLRTSGRVVNEQFF TRBD2 TRBJ2-1 . TRBV27
TGTGCCAGCAGCGTGAGCAGCGGGAGGGGCACCGCCTACAATGAGCAGTTCTTC CASSVSSGRGTAYNEQFF TRBD2 TRBJ2-1 . TRBV9
TGTGCCAGCAGCTACTCCGACAGGTCGAACACTGAAGCTTTCTTT CASSYSDRSNTEAFF . TRBJ1-1 once TRBV5-6
TGCGCCAGCAGCCAAGACCCGGGACAGGGCTCCTACGAGCAGTACTTC CASSQDPGQGSYEQYF TRBD1 TRBJ2-7 . TRBV4-1
TGTGCCAGCAGTGAAGCGCTCGAGCAGTACTTC CASSEALEQYF . TRBJ2-7 . TRBV2
TGTGCCATCAGTGCCGACCACGAGCAGTACTTC CAISADHEQYF . TRBJ2-7 . TRBV10-3
TGTGCCAGCAGCTTAGCCCCATCTATCCACGAGCAGTACTTC CASSLAPSIHEQYF . TRBJ2-7 . TRBV7-6
TGTGCCAGCAGCTTAGTTGACCACCAGTTCGATGAGCAGTTCTTC CASSLVDHQFDEQFF . TRBJ2-1 once TRBV13